This T cell receptor (beta chain) is drawn from a study of blood T cells in healthy people across ages. This clonotype has just one count. Together with a sample-barcoded 5' primer, a J-beta primer mix was included in a second PCR lasting about 6 to 11 cycles. TCRdb ran MiXCR on the 5' RACE reads and lists one entry per CDR3 protein. The sample consists of 1,500,000 or so distinct CDR3 sequences, approximately 59% of them appearing once. Per germline, CDR1 MNHEY and CDR2 SVGAGI. This CDR3 has 14 residues. V dropped 7 bases and J dropped 8; count of bases not matched to a gene: 9. This clonotype was sampled from a man between 18 and 29 years old in good health. The chain has TRBV6-5 and TRBJ2-2; 8 nucleotides line up with TRBD1. The sequenced material came from blood. The CDR3 reads CASKQGQVAGELFF. The CDR3 DNA reads as TGTGCCAGCAAGCAGGGACAGGTGGCTGGGGAGCTGTTTTTT.